One and the same sample provided the 4 T cell receptor beta chains below, sequenced in a study of control samples from healthy donors and cancer patients. Method: immunoSEQ multiplex PCR; TCRdb's copy keeps in-frame clones and lacks some. The data hold about 83,000 clones, with 75% to 95% observed a single time. Material: blood. These receptors were obtained from a man younger than 45 in good health.

V gene TRBV24-1 combines with J gene TRBJ2-1, with D uncertain. The CDR3 extends over 13 amino acids. The germline gives CDR1 KGHDR, CDR2 SFDVKD. The V end lost 5 bases, the J end lost 3 bases, and 7 bases lay between the germline ends. The CDR3 DNA sequence: TGTGCCACCAGTGCTCAGCTCTACAATGAGCAGTTCTTC. This translates into CATSAQLYNEQFF.

Many counts were recorded for this clone. This chain uses TRBV6-5 with TRBJ1-4; D gene uncertain. The CDR3 has 13 amino acids. Trimming pared 10 bases from V and 7 bases from J, leaving 16 bases between. Germline V gene lookup returns CDR1 MNHEY and CDR2 SVGAGI. Here the CDR3 reads CATAQAEGEKLFF. The CDR3 DNA is TGTGCCACCGCCCAAGCAGAAGGTGAAAAACTGTTTTTT.

This chain uses TRBV12-3 or TRBV12-4 with TRBJ1-5, with D maybe TRBD1 (6 bases). The germline V and J ends were trimmed by 5 bases and 3 bases, with 8 bases remaining between them. The CDR3 length is 13 residues. The CDR3 sequence is CASSDRSNQPQHF. The CDR3 region has the DNA TGTGCCAGCAGTGACAGGTCCAATCAGCCCCAGCATTTT.

V is TRBV29-1 and J is TRBJ2-1; the match to TRBD2 covers 15 bases. V lost 7 bases, J lost 6 bases, and 4 bases stayed unmatched. Germline CDR1 and CDR2: SQVTM and ANQGSEA. The CDR3 sequence is 14 residues long. CDR3 sequence (DNA): TGCAGCGGTCGGACTAGCGGGAGGGTCAATGAGCAGTTCTTC. The encoded protein is CSGRTSGRVNEQFF.